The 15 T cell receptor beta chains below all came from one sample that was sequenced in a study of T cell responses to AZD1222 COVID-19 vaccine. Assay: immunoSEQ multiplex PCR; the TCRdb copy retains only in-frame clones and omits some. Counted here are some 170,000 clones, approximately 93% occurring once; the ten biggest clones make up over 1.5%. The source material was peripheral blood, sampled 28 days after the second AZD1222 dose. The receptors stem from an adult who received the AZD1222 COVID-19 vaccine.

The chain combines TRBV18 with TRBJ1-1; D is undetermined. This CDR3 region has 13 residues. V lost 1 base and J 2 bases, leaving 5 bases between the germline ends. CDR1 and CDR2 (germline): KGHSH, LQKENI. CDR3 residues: CASSPHVNTEAFF. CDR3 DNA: TGTGCCAGCTCACCACATGTAAACACTGAAGCTTTCTTT. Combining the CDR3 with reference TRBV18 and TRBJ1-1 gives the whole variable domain NAGVMQNPRHLVRRRGQEARLRCSPMKGHSHVYWYRQLPEEGLKFMVYLQKENIIDESGMPKERFSAEFPKEGPSILRIQQVVRGDSAAYFCASSPHVNTEAFFGQGTRLTVV.

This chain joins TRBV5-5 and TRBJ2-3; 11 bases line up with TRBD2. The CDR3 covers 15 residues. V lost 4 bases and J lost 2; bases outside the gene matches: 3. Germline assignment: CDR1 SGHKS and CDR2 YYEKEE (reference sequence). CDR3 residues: CASSLAGGTTDTQYF. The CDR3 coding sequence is TGTGCCAGCAGCCTAGCGGGGGGAACCACAGATACGCAGTATTTT. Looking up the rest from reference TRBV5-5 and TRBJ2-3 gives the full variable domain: DAGVTQSPTHLIKTRGQQVTLRCSPISGHKSVSWYQQVLGQGPQFIFQYYEKEERGRGNFPDRFSARQFPNYSSELNVNALLLGDSALYLCASSLAGGTTDTQYFGPGTRLTVL.

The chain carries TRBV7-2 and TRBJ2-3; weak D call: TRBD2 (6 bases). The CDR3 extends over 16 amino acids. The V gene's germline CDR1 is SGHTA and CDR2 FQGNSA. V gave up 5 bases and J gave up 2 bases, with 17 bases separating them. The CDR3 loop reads CASSPRAGTTTDTQYF. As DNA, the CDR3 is TGTGCCAGCAGCCCCAGGGCGGGGACCACCACAGATACGCAGTATTTT.

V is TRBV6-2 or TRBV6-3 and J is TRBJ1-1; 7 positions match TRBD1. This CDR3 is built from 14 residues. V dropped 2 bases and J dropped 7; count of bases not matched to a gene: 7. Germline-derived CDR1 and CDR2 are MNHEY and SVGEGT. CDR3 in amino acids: CASSYPGTAGEAFF. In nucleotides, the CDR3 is TGTGCCAGCAGTTACCCCGGGACAGCGGGTGAAGCTTTCTTT.

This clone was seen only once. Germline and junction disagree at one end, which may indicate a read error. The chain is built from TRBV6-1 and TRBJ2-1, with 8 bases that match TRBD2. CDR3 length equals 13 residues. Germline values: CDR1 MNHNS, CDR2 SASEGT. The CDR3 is CASSQAGAGEQFF. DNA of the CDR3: TGTGCCAGCAGTCAAGCGGGAGCAGGCGAGCAGTTCTTC.

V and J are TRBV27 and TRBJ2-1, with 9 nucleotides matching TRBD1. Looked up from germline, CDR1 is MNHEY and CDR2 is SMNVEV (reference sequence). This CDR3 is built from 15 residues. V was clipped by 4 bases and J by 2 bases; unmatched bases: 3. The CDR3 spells CASSSGTGPYNEQFF. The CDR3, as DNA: TGTGCCAGCAGTTCCGGGACAGGGCCCTACAATGAGCAGTTCTTC.

CDR3 amino acids: CASSYSNRLYNSPLHF. CDR3 nucleotides: TGTGCCAGCAGTTACTCGAATAGGTTATATAATTCACCCCTCCACTTT. The rearrangement links TRBV6-5 to TRBJ1-6; D is undetermined. The V gene lost 0 bases and the J gene lost 4 bases, with 10 bases spanning the gap. Per the germline V gene, CDR1 is MNHEY and CDR2 is SVGAGI. The CDR3 spans 16 residues.

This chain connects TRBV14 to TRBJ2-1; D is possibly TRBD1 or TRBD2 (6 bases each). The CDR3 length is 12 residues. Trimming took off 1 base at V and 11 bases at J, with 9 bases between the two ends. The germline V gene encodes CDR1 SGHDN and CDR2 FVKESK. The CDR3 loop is CASSQGGTKQFF. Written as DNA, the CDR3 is TGTGCCAGCAGCCAAGGCGGGACAAAGCAGTTCTTC.

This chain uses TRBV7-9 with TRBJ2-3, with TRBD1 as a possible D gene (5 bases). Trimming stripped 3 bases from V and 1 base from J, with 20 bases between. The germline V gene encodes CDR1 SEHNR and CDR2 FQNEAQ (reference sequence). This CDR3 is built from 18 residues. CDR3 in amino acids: CASSFRVGSPAGTDTQYF. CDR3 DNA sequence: TGTGCCAGCAGCTTCAGGGTGGGTTCGCCGGCGGGCACAGATACGCAGTATTTT.

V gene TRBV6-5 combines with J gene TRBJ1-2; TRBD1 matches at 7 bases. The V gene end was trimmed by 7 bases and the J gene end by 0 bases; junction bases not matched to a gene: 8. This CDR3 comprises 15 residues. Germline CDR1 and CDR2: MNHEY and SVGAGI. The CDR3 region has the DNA TGTGCCAGCACCCCTACAGGGGTAACTAACTATGGCTACACCTTC. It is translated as CASTPTGVTNYGYTF.

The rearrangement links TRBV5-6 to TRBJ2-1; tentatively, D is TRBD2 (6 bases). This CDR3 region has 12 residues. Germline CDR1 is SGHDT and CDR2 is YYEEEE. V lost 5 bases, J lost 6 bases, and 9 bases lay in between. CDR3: CASRRSGNEQFF. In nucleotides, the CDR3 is TGTGCCAGCAGGCGTAGCGGCAATGAGCAGTTCTTC.

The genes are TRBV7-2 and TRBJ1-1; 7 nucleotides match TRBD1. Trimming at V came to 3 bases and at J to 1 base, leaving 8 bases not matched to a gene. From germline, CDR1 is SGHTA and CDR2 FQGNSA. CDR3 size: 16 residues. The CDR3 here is CASSFPQGEWNTEAFF. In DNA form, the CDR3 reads TGTGCCAGCAGCTTTCCGCAGGGGGAATGGAACACTGAAGCTTTCTTT.

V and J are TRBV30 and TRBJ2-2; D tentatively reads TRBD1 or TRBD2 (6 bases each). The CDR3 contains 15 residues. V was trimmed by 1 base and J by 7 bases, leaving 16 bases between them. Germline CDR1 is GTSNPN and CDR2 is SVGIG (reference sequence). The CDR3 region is CAWSEGGRLGGELFF. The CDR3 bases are TGTGCCTGGAGTGAGGGGGGCAGGTTAGGCGGGGAGCTGTTTTTT.

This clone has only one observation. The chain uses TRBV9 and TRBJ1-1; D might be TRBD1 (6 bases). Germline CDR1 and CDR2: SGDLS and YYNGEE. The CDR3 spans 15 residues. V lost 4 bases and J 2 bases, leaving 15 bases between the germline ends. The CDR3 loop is CASSWTAGGNTEAFF. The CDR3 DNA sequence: TGTGCCAGCAGCTGGACCGCTGGGGGCAACACTGAAGCTTTCTTT.

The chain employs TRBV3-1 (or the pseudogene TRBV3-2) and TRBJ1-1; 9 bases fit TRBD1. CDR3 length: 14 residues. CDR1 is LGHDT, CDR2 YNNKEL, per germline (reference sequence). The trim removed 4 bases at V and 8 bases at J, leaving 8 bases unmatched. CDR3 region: CASSLVDRGTEAFF. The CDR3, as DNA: TGTGCCAGCAGCCTCGTCGACAGGGGGACCGAAGCTTTCTTT.